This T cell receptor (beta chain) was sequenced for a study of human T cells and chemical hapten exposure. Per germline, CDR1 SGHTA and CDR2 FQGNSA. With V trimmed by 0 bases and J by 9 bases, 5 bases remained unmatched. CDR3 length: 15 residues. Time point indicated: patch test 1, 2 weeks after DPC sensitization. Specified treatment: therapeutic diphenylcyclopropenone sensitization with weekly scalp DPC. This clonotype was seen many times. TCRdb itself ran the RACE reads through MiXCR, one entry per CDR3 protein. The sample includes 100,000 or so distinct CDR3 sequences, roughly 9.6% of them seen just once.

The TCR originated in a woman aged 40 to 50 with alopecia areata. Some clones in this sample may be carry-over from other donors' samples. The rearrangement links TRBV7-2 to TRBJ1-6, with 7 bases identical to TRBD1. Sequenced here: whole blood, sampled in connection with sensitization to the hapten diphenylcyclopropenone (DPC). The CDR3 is CASSLAGGEGSPLHF. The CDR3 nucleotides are TGTGCCAGCAGCTTAGCAGGGGGCGAAGGTTCACCCCTCCACTTT.